The subject of this entry is one T cell receptor (beta chain). Its target is unknown. The primer mix had 60 Vbeta and 13 Jbeta primers. The table came from immunoSEQ multiplex PCR; TCRdb's copy has only in-frame clones and leaves some out. The data show about 130,000 clones, approximately 79% seen once. The data belong to a study of cytomegalovirus exposure and HLA in healthy donors. Study information: A prior study identified 110 million or so unique TCR beta sequences from around 180 million T cells.

V lost 3 bases and J 10 bases, leaving 13 bases between the germline ends. This CDR3 is built from 12 residues. Germline CDR1 SQVTM, CDR2 ANQGSEA. Findings of the study overall: Later analysis suggested most CMV-associated TCR beta chains were HLA-restricted.

Sample: PBMCs. This sequence was found in a man between 40 and 49 years old in good health and CMV-seropositive. This chain links TRBV29-1 with TRBJ2-1; no clear D gene. Here the CDR3 reads CSVDDWSSEQFF. The DNA of the CDR3 is TGCAGCGTTGACGATTGGAGCAGCGAGCAGTTCTTC.